This TCR beta chain stems from a study of shared clonotypes between healthy human individuals. Every donor was a Caucasian adult from Nashville, Tennessee. The V segment lost 5 bases and the J segment 10 bases; nucleotides outside the gene matches: 10. Germline values: CDR1 MDHEN, CDR2 SYDVKM. The CDR3 length is 14 residues. Libraries were prepared by immunoSEQ multiplex PCR; TCRdb keeps only in-frame clonotypes and omits some of them. Among under 2.5 million clones listed, around 90% were seen once. This rearrangement joins TRBV28 to TRBJ1-4, with 7 nucleotides matching TRBD1. The specimen sequenced was naive CD4+ T cells from PBMCs. Stated subset: CD45RA+ positively selected. The TCR was taken from a man between 18 and 35 years old in good health. Some clones in this sample may be carry-over from other donors' samples. CDR3 amino acids: CASSTTGKGGKLFF. The CDR3 DNA reads TGTGCCAGCAGTACGACAGGGAAGGGCGGAAAACTGTTTTTT.